These T cell receptor beta chains were read from a single sample in a study of control samples from healthy donors and cancer patients. The protocol was immunoSEQ multiplex PCR, while the TCRdb copy is restricted to in-frame clones and leaves out a portion. This table holds about 86,000 clones, less than 90% found once. The sequencing sample was made of PBMCs. Receptor source: a woman aged 50 to 60 with colorectal cancer. The CDR3 runs from the conserved cysteine through the conserved F or W. A D gene is named only where the DNA matches it firmly. The size of a clone is reported for some rows only, either as once, few or many, or as a class for expanded clones.

abundance	d_gene	v_gene	j_gene	CDR3aa	CDR3nt
NA	NA	TRBV12-3/TRBV12-4	TRBJ2-1	CASSLGNEQFF	TGTGCCAGCAGTTTAGGGAATGAGCAGTTCTTC
NA	NA	TRBV10-1	TRBJ1-1	CASSDSGTQMQAFF	TGCGCCAGCAGTGACTCCGGGACCCAAATGCAAGCTTTCTTT
NA	NA	TRBV10-1	TRBJ1-2	CASVRQAFNYGYTF	TGCGCCAGCGTGCGACAGGCCTTTAACTATGGCTACACCTTC
once	NA	TRBV18	TRBJ1-2	CASSALEGAGGYTF	TGTGCCAGCTCAGCTCTCGAGGGCGCCGGTGGCTACACCTTC
NA	TRBD1	TRBV7-2	TRBJ1-6	CASSSTFRGRDSPLHF	TGTGCCAGCAGCTCTACGTTCAGGGGGCGCGATTCACCCCTCCACTTT
once	NA	TRBV7-9	TRBJ1-1	CASSFGPNTEAFF	TGTGCCAGCAGCTTCGGACCGAACACTGAAGCTTTCTTT
NA	NA	TRBV29-1	TRBJ1-1	CSVEEDGNTEAFF	TGCAGCGTTGAAGAGGACGGTAACACTGAAGCTTTCTTT
NA	NA	TRBV28	TRBJ2-5	CASSLGDVETQYF	TGTGCCAGCAGTTTGGGGGATGTCGAGACCCAGTACTTC
NA	NA	TRBV5-6	TRBJ1-5	CASSLWGREMPQHF	TGTGCCAGCAGCTTGTGGGGGAGGGAGATGCCCCAGCATTTT
NA	NA	TRBV7-8	TRBJ1-5	CASSLSIQPQHF	TGTGCCAGCAGCTTAAGTATCCAGCCCCAGCATTTT
NA	NA	TRBV9	TRBJ1-2	CASSVVVGYGYTF	TGTGCCAGCAGCGTAGTGGTGGGCTATGGCTACACCTTC
NA	NA	TRBV27	TRBJ2-3	CATSSTDTQYF	TGTGCCACCTCTAGCACAGATACGCAGTATTTT
NA	NA	TRBV27	TRBJ1-6	CASSSGPPRAPYNSPLHF	TGTGCCAGCAGTTCCGGGCCCCCGCGTGCCCCCTATAATTCACCCCTCCACTTT
NA	TRBD1	TRBV18	TRBJ1-2	CASSVGQANYGYTF	TGTGCCAGCTCGGTCGGACAGGCCAACTATGGCTACACCTTC
NA	TRBD1	TRBV3-1/TRBV3-2	TRBJ1-2	CASSKKQGAPSGYTF	TGTGCCAGCAGTAAAAAACAGGGGGCGCCTAGTGGCTACACCTTC
NA	NA	TRBV5-1	TRBJ1-6	CASSPRADSPLHF	TGCGCCAGCAGCCCTAGAGCCGACTCACCCCTCCACTTT
NA	TRBD1	TRBV12-5	TRBJ2-2	CASGAMQGVPRNTGELFF	TGTGCTAGTGGTGCGATGCAGGGGGTCCCTCGAAACACCGGGGAGCTGTTTTTT
NA	NA	TRBV5-1	TRBJ2-5	CASRTLIRGIQETQYF	TGCGCCAGCCGAACTCTTATAAGGGGAATCCAAGAGACCCAGTACTTC
NA	NA	TRBV19	TRBJ1-2	CASSSSGKYGYTF	TGTGCCAGTAGTTCCTCGGGGAAGTATGGCTACACCTTC
NA	NA	TRBV7-2	TRBJ1-4	CASSPDHEKLFF	TGTGCCAGCAGCCCCGACCATGAAAAACTGTTTTTT
NA	NA	TRBV21-1	TRBJ1-5	CASSKCWGSFISGNQPQHF	TGTGCCAGCAGCAAGTGCTGGGGAAGTTTCATATCAGGCAATCAGCCCCAGCATTTT
NA	TRBD1	TRBV19	TRBJ1-6	CASSMGQGSSPLHF	TGTGCCAGTAGTATGGGACAGGGGAGTTCACCCCTCCACTTT
NA	TRBD1	TRBV7-2	TRBJ2-2	CASSSQGAPAGELFF	TGTGCCAGCAGCTCGCAGGGGGCCCCCGCCGGGGAGCTGTTTTTT
once	NA	TRBV5-1	TRBJ1-2	CASSGDRRSYGYTF	TGCGCCAGCAGCGGGGACCGCCGTTCCTATGGCTACACCTTC
once	TRBD2	TRBV7-2	TRBJ2-2	CASSLRFLAGGHTGELFF	TGTGCCAGCAGCTTAAGGTTCCTAGCGGGGGGCCACACCGGGGAGCTGTTTTTT
NA	NA	TRBV6-2/TRBV6-3	TRBJ1-2	CASSYFHGYTF	TGTGCCAGCAGTTACTTTCATGGCTACACCTTC
NA	TRBD1	TRBV3-1/TRBV3-2	TRBJ1-6	CASSQMDRGYNSPLHF	TGTGCCAGCAGCCAAATGGACAGGGGTTATAATTCACCCCTCCACTTT
NA	NA	TRBV3-1/TRBV3-2	TRBJ1-6	CASSPRPPQSSYNSPLHF	TGTGCCAGCAGCCCCCGCCCTCCCCAAAGCTCCTATAATTCACCCCTCCACTTT
NA	NA	TRBV6-6	TRBJ1-5	CASSYSGDQPQHF	TGTGCCAGCAGTTACTCGGGGGATCAGCCCCAGCATTTT
NA	TRBD2	TRBV7-2	TRBJ2-3	CASSSAGTRTDTQYF	TGTGCCAGCAGCTCAGCCGGGACTAGGACGGATACGCAGTATTTT
NA	NA	TRBV12-3/TRBV12-4	TRBJ2-1	CASRGHEQFF	TGTGCCAGCAGGGGTCATGAGCAGTTCTTC
NA	TRBD2	TRBV29-1	TRBJ2-1	CSAKRGGRDEQFF	TGCAGCGCTAAGCGGGGGGGCCGGGATGAGCAGTTCTTC
NA	NA	TRBV7-2	TRBJ2-5	CASSLNPETQYF	TGTGCCAGCAGCTTAAACCCAGAGACCCAGTACTTC
NA	TRBD1	TRBV7-3	TRBJ2-1	CASSLLSGTGQGDEQFF	TGTGCCAGCAGCTTATTGAGTGGGACAGGGCAGGGTGATGAGCAGTTCTTC
NA	TRBD1	TRBV18	TRBJ1-3	CASSPGQGANSGNTIYF	TGTGCCAGCTCGCCCGGACAGGGGGCCAACTCTGGAAACACCATATATTTT
NA	NA	TRBV24-1	TRBJ2-3	CATSDPTNTQYF	TGTGCCACCAGTGACCCAACCAATACGCAGTATTTT
few	NA	TRBV14	TRBJ1-1	CASSQAVFSEAFF	TGTGCCAGCAGCCAAGCAGTATTTTCTGAAGCTTTCTTT
NA	NA	TRBV24-1	TRBJ1-2	CATSDLWGYGYTF	TGTGCCACCAGTGATTTATGGGGTTATGGCTACACCTTC
NA	NA	TRBV6-2/TRBV6-3	TRBJ2-1	CASSYLQSSYNEQFF	TGTGCCAGCAGTTACTTACAAAGCTCCTACAATGAGCAGTTCTTC
NA	NA	TRBV4-3	TRBJ2-1	CASSQEFLARNEQFF	TGCGCCAGCAGCCAAGAGTTTTTGGCTCGGAATGAGCAGTTCTTC
NA	TRBD1	TRBV19	TRBJ1-2	CASSIDRVAGYTF	TGTGCCAGTAGTATCGACAGGGTGGCTGGCTACACCTTC
NA	NA	TRBV21-1	TRBJ2-1	CASSSWEGLISYNEQFF	TGTGCCAGCAGCTCCTGGGAGGGACTCATCTCCTACAATGAGCAGTTCTTC
NA	NA	TRBV30	TRBJ2-3	CAWRGSSADTQYF	TGTGCCTGGAGGGGGTCTAGCGCAGATACGCAGTATTTT
once	TRBD1	TRBV3-1/TRBV3-2	TRBJ2-5	CASSGGTGGQETQYF	TGTGCCAGCAGCGGCGGGACAGGTGGGCAAGAGACCCAGTACTTC
few	TRBD1	TRBV7-8	TRBJ1-1	CASRSGTGLFQEAFF	TGTGCCAGCAGGTCCGGGACAGGCCTATTTCAGGAAGCTTTCTTT
NA	TRBD1	TRBV4-3	TRBJ1-4	CASSPNYTGVLTTNEKLFF	TGCGCCAGCAGCCCAAATTATACAGGGGTCCTGACAACTAATGAAAAACTGTTTTTT
NA	TRBD1	TRBV7-9	TRBJ1-4	CASSLGLRQGTNEKLFF	TGTGCCAGCAGCTTAGGACTGAGACAGGGGACTAATGAAAAACTGTTTTTT
few	TRBD1	TRBV4-2	TRBJ2-1	CASSQSLPRQGAGNEQFF	TGTGCCAGCAGCCAAAGCCTACCACGACAGGGGGCGGGCAATGAGCAGTTCTTC
NA	TRBD1	TRBV6-2/TRBV6-3	TRBJ1-5	CASSYSTGGNRPQHF	TGTGCCAGCAGTTACTCGACAGGGGGGAATCGGCCCCAGCATTTT
NA	TRBD2	TRBV5-1	TRBJ2-5	CASSLRSGGAYETQYF	TGCGCCAGCAGCTTGCGTAGCGGGGGGGCATATGAGACCCAGTACTTC
NA	NA	TRBV7-9	TRBJ2-5	CASSARETQYF	TGTGCCAGCAGCGCCAGGGAGACCCAGTACTTC
NA	NA	TRBV3-1/TRBV3-2	TRBJ2-6	CASREGTSGANVLTF	TGTGCCAGCAGGGAAGGGACATCTGGGGCCAACGTCCTGACTTTC
NA	NA	TRBV12-1	TRBJ2-1	CASSFARPNNEQFF	TGTGCCAGCAGCTTTGCGCGTCCGAACAATGAGCAGTTCTTC
NA	TRBD1	TRBV5-8	TRBJ1-1	CASSLAWTGGEAFF	TGTGCCAGCAGCTTGGCTTGGACAGGAGGTGAAGCTTTCTTT
NA	NA	TRBV6-1	TRBJ1-1	CASSENGVNTEAFF	TGTGCCAGCAGTGAAAATGGTGTGAACACTGAAGCTTTCTTT
NA	NA	TRBV5-1	TRBJ1-1	CASSTGQNMNTEAFF	TGCGCCAGCAGCACGGGACAAAACATGAACACTGAAGCTTTCTTT